The clone carrying this TCR beta chain occurred a few times. The data belong to a study of blood T cell repertoires in COVID-19. For the study at large: There were acute and convalescent COVID-19 samples, and they came from the United States, Italy and Spain.

Germline trimming cut 5 bases from V and 7 bases from J; bases unmatched to any gene: 9. Germline V gene lookup returns CDR1 SGHAT and CDR2 FQNNGV. The CDR3 covers 14 residues. Generated by immunoSEQ multiplex PCR, the TCRdb table keeps only in-frame clones and is missing some. The sample carries 130,000 or so clones, more than 70% recorded once. The source material was peripheral blood. V is TRBV11-2 and J is TRBJ1-2; 8 bases match TRBD1. This TCR derives from a human donor in a cohort sampled during active COVID-19. The CDR3 DNA is TGTGCCAGCAGCACCCGTGACAGGGGATCTGGCTACACCTTC. Amino acids: CASSTRDRGSGYTF.